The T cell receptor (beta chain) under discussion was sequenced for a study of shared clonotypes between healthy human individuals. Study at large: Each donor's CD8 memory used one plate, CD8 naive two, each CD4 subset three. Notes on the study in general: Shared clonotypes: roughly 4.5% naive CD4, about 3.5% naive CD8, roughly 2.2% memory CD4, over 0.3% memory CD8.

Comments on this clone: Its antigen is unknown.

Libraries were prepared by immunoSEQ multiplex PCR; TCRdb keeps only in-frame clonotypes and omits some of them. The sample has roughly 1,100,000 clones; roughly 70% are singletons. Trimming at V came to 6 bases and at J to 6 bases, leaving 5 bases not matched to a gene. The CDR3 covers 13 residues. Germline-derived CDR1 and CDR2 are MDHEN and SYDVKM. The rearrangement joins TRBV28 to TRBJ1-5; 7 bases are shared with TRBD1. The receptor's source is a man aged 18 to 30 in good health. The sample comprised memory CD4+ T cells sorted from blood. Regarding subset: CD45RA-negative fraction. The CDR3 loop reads CASRMEGAQPQHF. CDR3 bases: TGTGCCAGCAGGATGGAGGGGGCTCAGCCCCAGCATTTT. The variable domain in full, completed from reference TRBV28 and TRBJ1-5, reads DVKVTQSSRYLVKRTGEKVFLECVQDMDHENMFWYRQDPGLGLRLIYFSYDVKMKEKGDIPEGYSVSREKKERFSLILESASTNQTSMYLCASRMEGAQPQHFGDGTRLSIL.